This entry lists 9 T cell receptor beta chains sequenced from one sample in a study of brain T cells in children with intractable seizures. Data came from immunoSEQ multiplex PCR; TCRdb stores just in-frame clones and leaves some out. The table shows 75,000 to 80,000 clones, with more than 85% occurring only once. Specimen: peripheral blood, collected at surgery. Every receptor here comes from a boy younger than two with tuberous sclerosis and intractable seizures.

The CDR3 sequence is CASSPGQGAGSGSPLHF. CDR3 coding DNA: TGTGCCAGCAGCCCCGGACAGGGGGCAGGGTCTGGTTCACCCCTCCACTTT. The chain recombines TRBV5-4 with TRBJ1-6; 11 nucleotides align to TRBD1. The CDR3 consists of 17 residues. J lost 9 bases, V lost 4 bases, and 12 bases had no gene match. Per the germline V gene, CDR1 is SGHNT and CDR2 is YYREEE (reference sequence).

The chain is built from TRBV5-1 and TRBJ2-7; 12 bases are shared with TRBD1. Germline assignment: CDR1 SGHRS and CDR2 YFSETQ. V lost 2 bases to trimming and J lost 5 bases; unmatched junction nucleotides: 5. This CDR3 has 15 amino acids. The CDR3 region has the DNA TGCGCCAGCAGCTTAGGGACAGGGGGCGGACACGAGCAGTACTTC. This codes for CASSLGTGGGHEQYF.

This clone came up once. The rearrangement uses TRBV6-4 and TRBJ2-6; tentatively, D is TRBD1 (6 bases). This CDR3 spans 15 amino acids. Looked up from germline, CDR1 is MRHNA and CDR2 is SNTAGT. V lost 4 bases and J lost 1, with 8 bases in between. This CDR3 is CASSVTGSGANVLTF. CDR3 nucleotides: TGTGCCAGCAGTGTTACAGGGTCTGGGGCCAACGTCCTGACTTTC.

The V call is TRBV6-5, the J call TRBJ1-4; a possible D gene is TRBD1 (5 bases). The germline V gene encodes CDR1 MNHEY and CDR2 SVGAGI. This CDR3 is 14 amino acids long. V gave up 6 bases and J gave up 8 bases, with 16 bases separating them. CDR3 nucleotide sequence: TGTGCCAGCAGAACGGGCAGGGAGGACGAAAAACTGTTTTTT. Its translation: CASRTGREDEKLFF.

This sequence joins TRBV30 and TRBJ2-2; TRBD1 agrees at 9 bases. The trim removed 6 bases at V and 7 bases at J, leaving 6 bases unmatched. CDR1 and CDR2 (germline): GTSNPN, SVGIG (reference sequence). The length of the CDR3 is 13 residues. The CDR3 reads CACPTGGGGELFF. DNA for the CDR3: TGTGCCTGCCCAACAGGGGGCGGCGGGGAGCTGTTTTTT. Variable domain in full (rest from reference TRBV30 and TRBJ2-2): SQTIHQWPATLVQPVGSPLSLECTVEGTSNPNLYWYRQAAGRGLQLLFYSVGIGQISSEVPQNLSASRPQDRQFILSSKKLLLSDSGFYLCACPTGGGGELFFGEGSRLTVL.

The rearrangement links TRBV2 to TRBJ1-6; no firm D call. V lost 1 base to trimming and J lost 0 bases, with 10 bases between them. Germline V gene lookup returns CDR1 SNHLY and CDR2 FYNNEI. The CDR3 totals 17 residues. CDR3 sequence reads: CASSEEGPSSYNSPLHF. The CDR3, as DNA: TGTGCCAGCAGTGAAGAGGGCCCGTCCTCCTATAATTCACCCCTCCACTTT. The variable domain in full, with the rest retrieved from reference TRBV2 and TRBJ1-6, is EPEVTQTPSHQVTQMGQEVILRCVPISNHLYFYWYRQILGQKVEFLVSFYNNEISEKSEIFDDQFSVERPDGSNFTLKIRSTKLEDSAMYFCASSEEGPSSYNSPLHFGNGTRLTVT.

This clone came up once. Germline is not matched at one junction end, which may reflect a read error. The gene calls are TRBV6-5 and TRBJ1-2; no definite D call. CDR3 size: 14 residues. Germline CDR1 is MNHEY and CDR2 is SVGAGI. CDR3 residues: CASTAGPANYGYTF. The CDR3, as DNA: TGTGCGAGCACGGCCGGGCCAGCTAACTATGGCTACACCTTC.

This rearrangement joins TRBV5-6 to TRBJ2-5, with a possible D match to TRBD1 (5 bases). The CDR3 contains 12 residues. Trimming removed 7 bases from V and 4 bases from J, with 11 bases in between. CDR1 and CDR2 (germline): SGHDT, YYEEEE. CDR3 sequence (DNA): TGTGCCAGCGGTCAGGGCGGAGAGACCCAGTACTTC. This translates into CASGQGGETQYF.

This chain connects TRBV7-6 to TRBJ2-2, with 11 bases matching TRBD2. The V gene's germline CDR1 is SGHVS and CDR2 FNYEAQ. This CDR3 has 16 residues. The trim removed 5 bases at V and 4 bases at J, leaving 6 bases unmatched. As DNA, the CDR3 is TGTGCCAGCAGCCCAAGTAGCGGGGGGGCCACCGGGGAGCTGTTTTTT. Translation: CASSPSSGGATGELFF.